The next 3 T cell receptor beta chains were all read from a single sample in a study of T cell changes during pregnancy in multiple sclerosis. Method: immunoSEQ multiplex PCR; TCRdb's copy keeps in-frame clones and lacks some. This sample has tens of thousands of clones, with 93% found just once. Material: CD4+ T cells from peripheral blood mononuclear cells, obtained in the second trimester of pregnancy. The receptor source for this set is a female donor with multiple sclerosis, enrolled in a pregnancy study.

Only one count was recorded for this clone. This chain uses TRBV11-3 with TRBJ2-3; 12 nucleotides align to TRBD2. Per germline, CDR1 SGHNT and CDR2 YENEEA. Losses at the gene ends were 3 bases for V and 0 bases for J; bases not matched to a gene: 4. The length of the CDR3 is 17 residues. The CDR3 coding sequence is TGTGCCAGCAGCTTCCGGACTAGCGGGGTTAGCACAGATACGCAGTATTTT. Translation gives CASSFRTSGVSTDTQYF. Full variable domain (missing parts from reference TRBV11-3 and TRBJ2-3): EAGVVQSPRYKIIEKKQPVAFWCNPISGHNTLYWYLQNLGQGPELLIRYENEEAVDDSQLPKDRFSAERLKGVDSTLKIQPAELGDSAVYLCASSFRTSGVSTDTQYFGPGTRLTVL.

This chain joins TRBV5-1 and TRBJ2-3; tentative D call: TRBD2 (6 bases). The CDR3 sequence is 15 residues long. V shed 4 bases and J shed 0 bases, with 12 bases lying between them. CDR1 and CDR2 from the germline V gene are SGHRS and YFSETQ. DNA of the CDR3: TGCGCCAGCAGCCCAGGGACTTCTAGCACAGATACGCAGTATTTT. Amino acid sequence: CASSPGTSSTDTQYF.

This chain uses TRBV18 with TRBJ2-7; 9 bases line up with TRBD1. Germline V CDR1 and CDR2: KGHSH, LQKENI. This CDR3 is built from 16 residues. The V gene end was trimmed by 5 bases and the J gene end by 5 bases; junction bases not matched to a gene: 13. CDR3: CASSARYPGQGNEQYF. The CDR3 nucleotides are TGTGCCAGCTCAGCCCGATATCCGGGACAGGGAAACGAGCAGTACTTC.